Shown below are 32 T cell receptor beta chains from a single sample sequenced in a study of blood T cell repertoires in COVID-19. Produced via immunoSEQ multiplex PCR; TCRdb's table is partial and in-frame only. The sample records approximately 300,000 clones, approximately 89% being singletons. The sample consisted of PBMCs or T cells enriched from blood (not recorded which). Source of these receptors: a woman aged 25 to 39 who had recovered from COVID-19.

The chain recombines TRBV27 with TRBJ2-5, with D possibly matching TRBD2 (5 bases). Germline CDR1 and CDR2: MNHEY and SMNVEV (reference sequence). The V and J ends lost 5 bases and 3 bases respectively, with 22 bases between them. The length of the CDR3 is 17 residues. In nucleotides, the CDR3 is TGTGCCAGCAGTCCCCTGTGGACCGAAAACGGGGAAGAGACCCAGTACTTC. The encoded protein is CASSPLWTENGEETQYF.

J is TRBJ2-5 and V is TRBV5-1; D ambiguous. Trimming shortened V by 3 bases and J by 4 bases, and 4 bases separated the two germline ends. The CDR3 is 11 residues long. Germline V gene lookup returns CDR1 SGHRS and CDR2 YFSETQ. As DNA, the CDR3 is TGCGCCAGCAGCTCAGGAGAGACCCAGTACTTC. This encodes CASSSGETQYF. Combining the CDR3 with reference TRBV5-1 and TRBJ2-5 gives the whole variable domain KAGVTQTPRYLIKTRGQQVTLSCSPISGHRSVSWYQQTPGQGLQFLFEYFSETQRNKGNFPGRFSGRQFSNSRSEMNVSTLELGDSALYLCASSSGETQYFGPGTRLLVL.

The V call is TRBV18, the J call TRBJ1-2, with D unclear. Trimming left V 2 bases short and J 8 bases short, with 21 bases between. Germline V gene data show CDR1 as KGHSH and CDR2 as LQKENI. The CDR3 loop spans 16 amino acids. CDR3 DNA: TGTGCCAGCTCACCATTTCCCGGGAGTCACATGGGAGGCTACACCTTC. Amino acids: CASSPFPGSHMGGYTF.

The gene calls are TRBV29-1 and TRBJ1-1; the D gene is possibly TRBD1 (5 bases). Germline V lookup: CDR1 SQVTM, CDR2 ANQGSEA. The CDR3 has 14 residues. V was pared by 3 bases and J by 2 bases, with 13 bases between. The CDR3 loop reads CSVELRGHNTEAFF. The CDR3 DNA reads as TGCAGCGTTGAGTTAAGAGGACACAACACTGAAGCTTTCTTT. The full variable domain, with the rest looked up from reference TRBV29-1 and TRBJ1-1, is SAVISQKPSRDICQRGTSLTIQCQVDSQVTMMFWYRQQPGQSLTLIATANQGSEATYESGFVIDKFPISRPNLTFSTLTVSNMSPEDSSIYLCSVELRGHNTEAFFGQGTRLTVV.

The gene calls are TRBV7-3 and TRBJ2-3; 12 bases match TRBD2. Looked up from germline, CDR1 is SGHTA and CDR2 is FQGTGA. The trim removed 5 bases at V and 1 base at J, leaving 4 bases unmatched. The CDR3 totals 16 residues. The CDR3 nucleotides are TGTGCCAGCAGCCCGGGACTAGCGGGCGGCACAGATACGCAGTATTTT. Residues: CASSPGLAGGTDTQYF.

This clone was counted between two and nine times. The chain couples TRBV28 to TRBJ1-6; 8 bases are a match to TRBD1. The germline V gene has CDR1 MDHEN and CDR2 SYDVKM. V was clipped by 5 bases and J by 7 bases; unmatched bases: 7. This CDR3 region has 15 residues. The CDR3: CASSPQDRGNSPLHF. The CDR3 region has the DNA TGTGCCAGCAGTCCCCAAGACAGGGGAAATTCACCCCTCCACTTT.

The chain's CDR3 is CASSRGTSGNTGELFF. CDR3 DNA sequence: TGTGCCAGCAGCCGAGGGACTAGCGGAAACACCGGGGAGCTGTTTTTT. J is TRBJ2-2 and V is TRBV7-9; 11 bases align to TRBD2. The CDR3 contains 16 residues. With V trimmed by 5 bases and J by 2 bases, 4 bases remained unmatched. The germline CDR1 and CDR2 sequences are SEHNR and FQNEAQ (reference sequence).

J is TRBJ1-1 and V is TRBV7-9, with D possibly being TRBD1 (6 bases). Germline V CDR1 and CDR2: SEHNR, FQNEAQ (reference sequence). Trimming left V 5 bases short and J 4 bases short, with 14 bases between. The CDR3 has 14 amino acids. The DNA of the CDR3 is TGTGCCAGCAGCCCCCAACAGGGCTTCACTGAAGCTTTCTTT. Protein: CASSPQQGFTEAFF.

The chain recombines TRBV11-1 with TRBJ2-5, with TRBD2 as a possible D gene (6 bases). The CDR3 runs 15 residues. Per the germline V gene, CDR1 is SGHAT and CDR2 is FQDESV (reference sequence). V shed 2 bases and J shed 2 bases, with 12 bases lying between them. The CDR3 reads CASSLLRGIQETQYF. The CDR3 bases are TGTGCCAGCAGCTTACTTCGGGGGATTCAAGAGACCCAGTACTTC. Together with reference TRBV11-1 and TRBJ2-5, the CDR3 gives the full variable domain: EAEVAQSPRYKITEKSQAVAFWCDPISGHATLYWYRQILGQGPELLVQFQDESVVDDSQLPKDRFSAERLKGVDSTLKIQPAELGDSAMYLCASSLLRGIQETQYFGPGTRLLVL.

The chain links TRBV10-1 to TRBJ2-2; a possible D gene is TRBD2 (6 bases). Germline-derived CDR1 and CDR2 are WNHNN and SYGVQD (reference sequence). This CDR3 contains 15 residues. Trimming stripped 6 bases from V and 0 bases from J, with 11 bases between. This chain's CDR3 is CASSGGLSNTGELFF. The DNA of the CDR3 is TGCGCCAGCAGCGGGGGACTTTCGAACACCGGGGAGCTGTTTTTT.

The rearrangement joins TRBV6-2 or TRBV6-3 to TRBJ2-5; 7 nucleotides line up with TRBD2. Germline lookup yields CDR1 MNHEY and CDR2 SVGEGT. V lost 5 bases, J lost 1 base, and 4 bases stayed unmatched. The CDR3 spans 14 residues. The CDR3 DNA reads TGTGCCAGCAGTACGGGGGAGGGCCAAGAGACCCAGTACTTC. Translated: CASSTGEGQETQYF.

This clone occurred a few times. The chain has TRBV5-1 and TRBJ1-2; 10 nucleotides align to TRBD1. With V trimmed by 5 bases and J by 8 bases, 6 bases remained unmatched. Germline V lookup: CDR1 SGHRS, CDR2 YFSETQ. This CDR3 contains 13 residues. CDR3 protein: CASRKGTGEGYTF. Here the CDR3 DNA reads TGCGCCAGCAGAAAGGGGACAGGGGAGGGCTACACCTTC.

V usage is TRBV5-6 and J usage is TRBJ2-1; D unclear. Germline V gene data show CDR1 as SGHDT and CDR2 as YYEEEE. This CDR3 contains 17 residues. The V and J ends lost 5 bases and 0 bases respectively, with 18 bases between them. The CDR3, as DNA: TGTGCCAGCAGTTCGACGGCGGAGTCGGGCTCCTACAATGAGCAGTTCTTC. This translates into CASSSTAESGSYNEQFF.

V and J are TRBV5-1 and TRBJ2-7; 8 bases line up with TRBD2. CDR3 length: 14 amino acids. After removal of 0 bases from V and 5 bases from J, the junction contained 4 bases not matched to a gene. Germline V lookup: CDR1 SGHRS, CDR2 YFSETQ. For the CDR3, the DNA is TGCGCCAGCAGCTTGGAGGGGACTAGTGACGAGCAGTACTTC. Protein sequence: CASSLEGTSDEQYF. The full variable domain, its missing parts supplied by reference TRBV5-1 and TRBJ2-7, is KAGVTQTPRYLIKTRGQQVTLSCSPISGHRSVSWYQQTPGQGLQFLFEYFSETQRNKGNFPGRFSGRQFSNSRSEMNVSTLELGDSALYLCASSLEGTSDEQYFGPGTRLTVT.

The V and J genes are TRBV7-9 and TRBJ1-2; D might be TRBD1 (5 bases). V gave up 5 bases and J gave up 1 base, with 11 bases separating them. Germline V CDR1 and CDR2: SEHNR, FQNEAQ (reference sequence). The CDR3 runs 14 residues. This chain's CDR3 is CASSQTRGNYGYTF. CDR3 DNA sequence: TGTGCCAGCAGCCAAACAAGGGGTAACTATGGCTACACCTTC.

The gene calls are TRBV6-5 and TRBJ1-5; 7 nucleotides align to TRBD1. In germline, CDR1 is MNHEY, CDR2 SVGAGI. The length of the CDR3 is 14 residues. V trimming: 3 bases; J trimming: 2 bases; junction bases outside the gene matches: 1. CDR3 loop: CASSYTGGNQPQHF. Here the CDR3 DNA reads TGTGCCAGCAGTTATACAGGGGGCAATCAGCCCCAGCATTTT.

The rearrangement joins TRBV9 to TRBJ2-2, with 8 bases identical to TRBD2. V lost 4 bases and J lost 6; bases outside the gene matches: 11. The CDR3 is made up of 16 amino acids. Germline values: CDR1 SGDLS, CDR2 YYNGEE. CDR3 coding DNA: TGTGCCAGCAGCACACTCTTGTGGACTAGCTCCGGGGAGCTGTTTTTT. Protein product: CASSTLLWTSSGELFF.

The chain recombines TRBV19 with TRBJ2-1; 10 positions match TRBD1. The V gene end was trimmed by 6 bases and the J gene end by 4 bases; junction bases not matched to a gene: 12. This CDR3 is built from 17 residues. From germline, CDR1 is LNHDA and CDR2 SQIVND (reference sequence). CDR3 sequence reads: CASSNTPPGQGYNEQFF. The CDR3 DNA reads as TGTGCCAGTAGCAATACACCCCCGGGACAGGGGTACAATGAGCAGTTCTTC.

This chain uses TRBV29-1 with TRBJ1-2, with a possible D match to TRBD1 (6 bases). CDR3 length equals 12 residues. In germline, CDR1 is SQVTM, CDR2 ANQGSEA. Trimming removed 6 bases at V and 6 bases at J, with 14 bases between. The CDR3 bases are TGCAGCGTAGGGGGATTGTGGGATGGCTACACCTTC. Encoded protein: CSVGGLWDGYTF.

The J gene is TRBJ2-7, the V gene TRBV9; no definite D call. With 0 bases removed from V and 7 bases from J, the gap between germline ends came to 8 bases. CDR1 and CDR2 (germline): SGDLS, YYNGEE. The CDR3 is made up of 12 amino acids. The CDR3 DNA reads as TGTGCCAGCAGCGTAGGGTACGGGGAGCAGTACTTC. Translating gives CASSVGYGEQYF. Using reference TRBV9 and TRBJ2-7 for the parts outside the CDR3, the full variable domain is DSGVTQTPKHLITATGQRVTLRCSPRSGDLSVYWYQQSLDQGLQFLIQYYNGEERAKGNILERFSAQQFPDLHSELNLSSLELGDSALYFCASSVGYGEQYFGPGTRLTVT.

V is TRBV5-1 and J is TRBJ2-7; a possible D gene is TRBD2 (6 bases). Trimming cost V 4 bases and J 2 bases, with 16 bases left between them. This CDR3 has 15 amino acids. CDR1 SGHRS and CDR2 YFSETQ come from the germline V gene. CDR3 bases: TGCGCCAGCAGCCTGCTGCCGACTAGAACCTACGAGCAGTACTTC. It is translated as CASSLLPTRTYEQYF.

The V call is TRBV4-3, the J call TRBJ1-2; no clear D. CDR1 and CDR2 (germline): LGHNA, YSLEER. The CDR3 sequence is 15 residues long. V dropped 0 bases and J dropped 5 bases, with 13 bases sitting between them. The CDR3 reads CASSQDLSGSYGYTF. CDR3 bases: TGCGCCAGCAGCCAAGATCTTTCAGGAAGTTATGGCTACACCTTC.

The V gene is TRBV5-4, the J gene TRBJ2-6; no definite D call. Germline V gives CDR1 SGHNT, CDR2 YYREEE (reference sequence). The V and J ends lost 0 bases and 0 bases respectively, with 16 bases between them. This CDR3 contains 19 residues. In nucleotides, the CDR3 is TGTGCCAGCAGCTTGGAACGGCTAGAGAACAACTCTGGGGCCAACGTCCTGACTTTC. Amino acids: CASSLERLENNSGANVLTF.

The chain combines TRBV4-1 with TRBJ1-4; D possibly corresponds to TRBD1 (6 bases). The CDR3 runs 17 residues. The germline V gene has CDR1 MGHRA and CDR2 YSYEKL. The V gene lost 0 bases and the J gene lost 0 bases, with 11 bases spanning the gap. The CDR3 region is CASSQESRGSTNEKLFF. CDR3 DNA: TGCGCCAGCAGCCAAGAGAGTAGGGGGTCAACTAATGAAAAACTGTTTTTT.

The rearrangement links TRBV4-1 to TRBJ1-3; D is perhaps TRBD1 (6 bases). V lost 0 bases and J 0 bases, leaving 15 bases between the germline ends. There are 18 residues in the CDR3. Germline CDR1 is MGHRA and CDR2 is YSYEKL. CDR3 coding DNA: TGCGCCAGCAGCCAAGATCGAGGGGGACGGTACTCTGGAAACACCATATATTTT. Protein: CASSQDRGGRYSGNTIYF.

This rearrangement joins TRBV7-6 to TRBJ2-5; the match to TRBD1 covers 10 bases. The CDR3 runs to 14 residues. Germline V gene lookup returns CDR1 SGHVS and CDR2 FNYEAQ. V shed 5 bases and J 3 bases; nucleotides not matched to a gene: 3. The chain's CDR3 is CASSPGTGEETQYF. In nucleotides, the CDR3 is TGTGCCAGCAGCCCTGGGACAGGGGAAGAGACCCAGTACTTC. Full variable domain (missing parts from reference TRBV7-6 and TRBJ2-5): GAGVSQSPRYKVTKRGQDVALRCDPISGHVSLYWYRQALGQGPEFLTYFNYEAQQDKSGLPNDRFSAERPEGSISTLTIQRTEQRDSAMYRCASSPGTGEETQYFGPGTRLLVL.

The chain joins TRBV7-9 to TRBJ2-7, with D perhaps matching TRBD2 (5 bases). Germline assignment: CDR1 SEHNR and CDR2 FQNEAQ (reference sequence). Between the trimmed V and J ends, which lost 5 bases and 0 bases, there was a span of 23 bases. The CDR3 totals 18 residues. The CDR3 region has the DNA TGTGCCAGCAGCCCCAGCGGAAGGGCGGAACACCGCTCCTACGAGCAGTACTTC. This codes for CASSPSGRAEHRSYEQYF.

The chain couples TRBV6-5 to TRBJ1-3; D call uncertain. V was cut by 4 bases and J by 4 bases, with 8 bases left in between. CDR1 MNHEY and CDR2 SVGAGI come from the germline V gene. The CDR3 has 13 residues. CDR3 sequence (DNA): TGTGCCAGCAGTTCCAACCTAGGAAACACCATATATTTT. Translated: CASSSNLGNTIYF.

The chain couples TRBV29-1 to TRBJ2-5; 7 positions agree with TRBD1. V shed 4 bases and J 1 base; nucleotides not matched to a gene: 3. The CDR3 covers 13 residues. The germline CDR1 and CDR2 sequences are SQVTM and ANQGSEA. CDR3 loop: CSVARGSQETQYF. The CDR3 coding sequence is TGCAGCGTTGCCAGGGGGTCCCAAGAGACCCAGTACTTC. The complete variable domain, with remaining parts taken from reference TRBV29-1 and TRBJ2-5, reads SAVISQKPSRDICQRGTSLTIQCQVDSQVTMMFWYRQQPGQSLTLIATANQGSEATYESGFVIDKFPISRPNLTFSTLTVSNMSPEDSSIYLCSVARGSQETQYFGPGTRLLVL.

The V call is TRBV10-1, the J call TRBJ2-3; no clear D. Germline loops: CDR1 WNHNN, CDR2 SYGVQD (reference sequence). The CDR3 loop spans 13 amino acids. Trimming left V 4 bases short and J 5 bases short, with 10 bases between. The CDR3 spells CASSARPGDTQYF. The CDR3 bases are TGCGCCAGCAGTGCCCGGCCAGGAGATACGCAGTATTTT.

Worth noting for this clone: Distinct nucleotide sequences in the sample also encode this CDR3. The rearrangement links TRBV4-1 to TRBJ1-6; 9 bases align to TRBD1. The CDR3 runs to 14 residues. After removal of 4 bases from V and 8 bases from J, the junction contained 3 bases not matched to a gene. From germline, CDR1 is MGHRA and CDR2 YSYEKL. CDR3 amino acids: CASSLGQGDSPLHF. In DNA, the CDR3 is TGCGCCAGCAGCCTGGGACAGGGTGATTCACCCCTCCACTTT.

This clone has just one count. This chain connects TRBV13 to TRBJ1-1; no definite D call. Germline V lookup: CDR1 PRHDT, CDR2 FYEKMQ (reference sequence). The CDR3 runs 12 residues. V lost 3 bases and J 1 base, leaving 3 bases between the germline ends. CDR3 in amino acids: CASSFRNTEAFF. The CDR3, as DNA: TGTGCCAGCAGCTTCAGGAACACTGAAGCTTTCTTT.